The rows below give T cell receptor beta chains drawn from one sample of a study of T cells in Graves' hyperthyroidism and ophthalmopathy. TCRdb called the multiplex PCR reads again in MiXCR, with one record for every CDR3 protein. The data contain 550,000 to 700,000 distinct CDR3 sequences, approximately 15% of them singletons. The source material was blood. These receptors originate from a woman aged 40 to 50 with Graves' ophthalmopathy. Both conserved end residues are part of each CDR3. Fields, in order: clone size, V gene, D gene, J gene, CDR3 protein, CDR3 DNA. D genes are given only for firm matches. Part of the rows lack a size; the others show once, few, many or a class for expanded clones.

>many|TRBV12-3/TRBV12-4|NA|TRBJ2-2
CASSAREAVVEDTGELFF
TGTGCCAGCAGCGCCAGGGAAGCGGTGGTCGAAGACACCGGGGAGCTGTTTTTT
>once|TRBV5-1|NA|TRBJ1-1
CASSSAEMDGTEAFF
TGCGCCAGCAGCTCGGCAGAAATGGACGGCACTGAAGCTTTCTTT
>many|TRBV6-1|TRBD2|TRBJ2-7
CASSEGRGWDEQYF
TGTGCCAGCAGTGAGGGGAGGGGTTGGGACGAGCAGTACTTC
>NA|TRBV20-1|NA|TRBJ2-7
CSAPVPGTHYEQYF
TGCAGTGCTCCGGTCCCGGGTACCCACTACGAGCAGTACTTC
>many|TRBV20-1|NA|TRBJ1-1
CSAHDRLAEAFF
TGCAGTGCTCACGACAGGCTTGCTGAAGCTTTCTTT
>few|TRBV15|NA|TRBJ2-3
CATSREGVGSDTQYF
TGTGCCACCAGCAGAGAGGGGGTAGGCTCAGATACGCAGTATTTT
>few|TRBV24-1|NA|TRBJ2-7
CATSDSAEYEQYF
TGTGCCACCAGTGATTCTGCAGAATACGAGCAGTACTTC
>many|TRBV6-5|TRBD1|TRBJ2-2
CASSYAPGQAVGELFF
TGTGCCAGCAGTTACGCCCCGGGACAGGCAGTCGGGGAGCTGTTTTTT
>many|TRBV28|TRBD1|TRBJ2-7
CASSLGTESGYEQYF
TGTGCCAGCAGTTTAGGGACAGAGTCTGGCTACGAGCAGTACTTC
>many|TRBV28|NA|TRBJ1-5
CASSPVDGHSNQPQHF
TGTGCCAGCAGTCCAGTCGACGGCCATAGCAATCAGCCCCAGCATTTT
>many|TRBV7-9|NA|TRBJ2-5
CASSSPGEKETQYF
TGTGCCAGCAGCTCCCCGGGGGAAAAAGAGACCCAGTACTTC
>NA|TRBV7-2|TRBD1|TRBJ2-5
CASSKGAPETQYF
TGTGCCAGCAGCAAGGGGGCTCCGGAGACCCAGTACTTC
>NA|TRBV7-9|NA|TRBJ2-7
CASSSFRGRSYEQYF
TGTGCCAGCAGCTCGTTCCGGGGGCGCTCCTACGAGCAGTACTTC
>few|TRBV9|NA|TRBJ2-1
CASSVASASYNEQFF
TGTGCCAGCAGCGTAGCATCCGCAAGCTACAATGAGCAGTTCTTC